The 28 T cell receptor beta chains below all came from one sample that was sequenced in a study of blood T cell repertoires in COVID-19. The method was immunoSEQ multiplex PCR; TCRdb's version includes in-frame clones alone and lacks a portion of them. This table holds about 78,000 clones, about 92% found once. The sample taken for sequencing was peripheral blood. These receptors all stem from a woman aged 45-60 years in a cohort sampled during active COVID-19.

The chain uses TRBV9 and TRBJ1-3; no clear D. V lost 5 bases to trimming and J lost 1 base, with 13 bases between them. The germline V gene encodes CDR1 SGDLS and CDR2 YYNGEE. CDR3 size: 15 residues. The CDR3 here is CASSPVVGSGNTIYF. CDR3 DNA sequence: TGTGCCAGCAGTCCCGTGGTCGGGTCTGGAAACACCATATATTTT. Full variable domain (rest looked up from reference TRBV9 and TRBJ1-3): DSGVTQTPKHLITATGQRVTLRCSPRSGDLSVYWYQQSLDQGLQFLIQYYNGEERAKGNILERFSAQQFPDLHSELNLSSLELGDSALYFCASSPVVGSGNTIYFGEGSWLTVV.

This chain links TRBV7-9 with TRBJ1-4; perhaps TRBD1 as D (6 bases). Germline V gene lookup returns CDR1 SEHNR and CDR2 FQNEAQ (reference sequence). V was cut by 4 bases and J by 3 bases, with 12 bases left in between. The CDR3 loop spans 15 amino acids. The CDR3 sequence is CASSSIRGSNEKLFF. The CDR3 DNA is TGTGCCAGCAGCTCGATCAGGGGATCTAATGAAAAACTGTTTTTT.

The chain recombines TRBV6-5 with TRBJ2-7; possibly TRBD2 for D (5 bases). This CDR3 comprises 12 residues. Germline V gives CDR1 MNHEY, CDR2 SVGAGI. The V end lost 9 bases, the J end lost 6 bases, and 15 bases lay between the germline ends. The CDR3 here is CASSGFLIEQYF. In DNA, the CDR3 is TGTGCCAGTTCGGGATTCCTTATCGAGCAGTACTTC.

The CDR3 DNA reads TGTGCCAGCACTTTCGTAGCGGGAGAATACTACGAGCAGTACTTC. Amino acid sequence: CASTFVAGEYYEQYF. This sequence joins TRBV27 and TRBJ2-7; 9 bases agree with TRBD2. V lost 7 bases to trimming and J lost 3 bases; unmatched junction nucleotides: 10. The CDR3 consists of 15 residues. Germline V lookup: CDR1 MNHEY, CDR2 SMNVEV (reference sequence).

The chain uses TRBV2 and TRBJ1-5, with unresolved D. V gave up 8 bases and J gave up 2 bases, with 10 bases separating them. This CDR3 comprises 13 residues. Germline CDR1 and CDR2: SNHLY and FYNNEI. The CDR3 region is CASGWQGNQPQHF. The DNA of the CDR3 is TGTGCCAGCGGTTGGCAGGGCAATCAGCCCCAGCATTTT.

The CDR3 coding sequence is TGTGCCAGCAGTTTCTTGGGGACAGCAGAGCAGTACTTC. Its protein is CASSFLGTAEQYF. The rearrangement uses TRBV28 and TRBJ2-7; 7 nucleotides match TRBD1. V lost 3 bases and J lost 7; bases outside the gene matches: 6. The CDR3 has 13 residues. The germline gives CDR1 MDHEN, CDR2 SYDVKM.

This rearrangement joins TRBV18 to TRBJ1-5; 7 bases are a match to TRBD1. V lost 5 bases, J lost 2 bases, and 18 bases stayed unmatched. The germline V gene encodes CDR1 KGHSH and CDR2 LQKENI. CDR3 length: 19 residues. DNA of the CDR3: TGTGCCAGCTCAGACTATCAGGGGGGCCGTGTGTATGGCAATCAGCCCCAGCATTTT. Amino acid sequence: CASSDYQGGRVYGNQPQHF.

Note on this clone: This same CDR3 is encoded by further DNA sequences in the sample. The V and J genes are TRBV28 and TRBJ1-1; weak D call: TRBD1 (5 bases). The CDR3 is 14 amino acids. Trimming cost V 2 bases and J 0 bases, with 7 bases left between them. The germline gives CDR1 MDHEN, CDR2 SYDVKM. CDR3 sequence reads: CASSLDSLNTEAFF. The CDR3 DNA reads TGTGCCAGCAGTTTAGACAGCCTGAACACTGAAGCTTTCTTT.

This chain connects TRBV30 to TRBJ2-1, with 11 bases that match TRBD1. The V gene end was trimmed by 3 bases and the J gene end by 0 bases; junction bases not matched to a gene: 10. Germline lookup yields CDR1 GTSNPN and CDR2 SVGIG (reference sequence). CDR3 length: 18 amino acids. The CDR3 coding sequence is TGTGCCTGGAGCAGCGGACAGGGGGCCCCGAGCTCCTACAATGAGCAGTTCTTC. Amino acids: CAWSSGQGAPSSYNEQFF.

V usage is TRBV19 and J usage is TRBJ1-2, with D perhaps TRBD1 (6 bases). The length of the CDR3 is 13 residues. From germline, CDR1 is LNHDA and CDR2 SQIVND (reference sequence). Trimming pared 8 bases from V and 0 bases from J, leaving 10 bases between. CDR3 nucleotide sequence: TGTGCCAGTCGACAGGTCGCTAACTATGGCTACACCTTC. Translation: CASRQVANYGYTF.

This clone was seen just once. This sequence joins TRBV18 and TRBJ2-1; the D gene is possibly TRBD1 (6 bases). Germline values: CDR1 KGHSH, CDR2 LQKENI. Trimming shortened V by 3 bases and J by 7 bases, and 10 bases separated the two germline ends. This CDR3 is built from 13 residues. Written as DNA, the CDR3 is TGTGCCAGCTCACCGAACAGGGAAAATGAGCAGTTCTTC. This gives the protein CASSPNRENEQFF.

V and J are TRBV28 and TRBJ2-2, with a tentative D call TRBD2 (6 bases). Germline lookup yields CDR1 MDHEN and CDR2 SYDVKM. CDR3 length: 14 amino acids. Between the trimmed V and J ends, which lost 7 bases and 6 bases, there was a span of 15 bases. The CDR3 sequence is CASISEGGSGELFF. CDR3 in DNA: TGTGCCAGCATTTCGGAGGGAGGATCCGGGGAGCTGTTTTTT.

In nucleotides, the CDR3 is TGTGCCAGCAGTTACTTCCACTCCATTAGCAATCAGCCCCAGCATTTT. As protein: CASSYFHSISNQPQHF. The chain joins TRBV6-2 or TRBV6-3 to TRBJ1-5; D unclear. Germline lookup yields CDR1 MNHEY and CDR2 SVGEGT. This CDR3 has 16 residues. V lost 1 base to trimming and J lost 0 bases, with 10 bases between them.

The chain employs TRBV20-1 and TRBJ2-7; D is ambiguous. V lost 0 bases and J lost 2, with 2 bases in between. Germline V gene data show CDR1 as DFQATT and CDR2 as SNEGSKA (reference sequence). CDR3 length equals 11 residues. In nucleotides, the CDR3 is TGCAGTGCTAGAGATACCTACGAGCAGTACTTC. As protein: CSARDTYEQYF.

In DNA form, the CDR3 reads TGTGCCAGCAGCTTGACAGTTCTTGCAACTAATGAAAAACTGTTTTTT. Translation gives CASSLTVLATNEKLFF. The chain combines TRBV7-8 with TRBJ1-4; TRBD1 might be the D (5 bases). Trimming shortened V by 3 bases and J by 0 bases, and 11 bases separated the two germline ends. The CDR3 runs to 16 residues. Germline CDR1 SGHVS, CDR2 FQNEAQ.

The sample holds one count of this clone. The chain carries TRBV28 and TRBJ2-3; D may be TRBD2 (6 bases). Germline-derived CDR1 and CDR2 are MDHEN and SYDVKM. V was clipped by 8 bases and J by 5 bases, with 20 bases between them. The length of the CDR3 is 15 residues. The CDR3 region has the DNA TGTGCCAGCTCTCCGGGACTCCAGGGTCGAGATACGCAGTATTTT. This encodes CASSPGLQGRDTQYF.

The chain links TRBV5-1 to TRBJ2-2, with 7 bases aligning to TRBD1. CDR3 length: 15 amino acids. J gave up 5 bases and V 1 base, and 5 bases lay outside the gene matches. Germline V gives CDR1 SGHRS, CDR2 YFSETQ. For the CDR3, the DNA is TGCGCCAGCAGCTTGCGGAGACAGGGAACCGGGGAGCTGTTTTTT. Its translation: CASSLRRQGTGELFF. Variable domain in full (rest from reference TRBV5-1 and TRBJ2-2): KAGVTQTPRYLIKTRGQQVTLSCSPISGHRSVSWYQQTPGQGLQFLFEYFSETQRNKGNFPGRFSGRQFSNSRSEMNVSTLELGDSALYLCASSLRRQGTGELFFGEGSRLTVL.

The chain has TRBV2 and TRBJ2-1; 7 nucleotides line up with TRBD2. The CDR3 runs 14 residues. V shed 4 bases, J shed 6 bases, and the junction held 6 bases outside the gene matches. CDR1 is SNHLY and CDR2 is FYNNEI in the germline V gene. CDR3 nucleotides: TGTGCCAGCAGTGGGACTAGTAGTTCCAATGAGCAGTTCTTC. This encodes CASSGTSSSNEQFF.

The CDR3, as DNA: TGCAGTGCTAGTGCGGGGACAGCGGGCGGGAATGAGCAGTTCTTC. This encodes CSASAGTAGGNEQFF. J is TRBJ2-1 and V is TRBV20-1, with TRBD1 as a possible D gene (7 bases). Germline-derived CDR1 and CDR2 are DFQATT and SNEGSKA (reference sequence). CDR3 size: 15 residues. V lost 3 bases, J lost 7 bases, and 19 bases lay in between.

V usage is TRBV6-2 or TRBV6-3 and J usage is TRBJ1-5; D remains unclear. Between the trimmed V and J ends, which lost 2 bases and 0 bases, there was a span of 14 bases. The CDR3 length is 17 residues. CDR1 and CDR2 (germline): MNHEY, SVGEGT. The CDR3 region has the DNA TGTGCCAGCAGTTACCCCCTTGGTGGAGATAGCAATCAGCCCCAGCATTTT. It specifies CASSYPLGGDSNQPQHF.

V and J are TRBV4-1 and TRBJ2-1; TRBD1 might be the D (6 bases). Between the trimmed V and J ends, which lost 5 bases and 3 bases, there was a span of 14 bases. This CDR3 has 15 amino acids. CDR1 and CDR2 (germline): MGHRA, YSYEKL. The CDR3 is CASSFAKGDYNEQFF. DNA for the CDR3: TGCGCCAGCAGCTTTGCCAAGGGGGACTACAATGAGCAGTTCTTC.

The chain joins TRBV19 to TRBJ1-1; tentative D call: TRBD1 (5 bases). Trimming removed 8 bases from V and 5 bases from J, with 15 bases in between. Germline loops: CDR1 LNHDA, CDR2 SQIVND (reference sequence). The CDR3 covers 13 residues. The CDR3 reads CASWWPGDTEAFF. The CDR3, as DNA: TGTGCCAGTTGGTGGCCGGGGGATACTGAAGCTTTCTTT.

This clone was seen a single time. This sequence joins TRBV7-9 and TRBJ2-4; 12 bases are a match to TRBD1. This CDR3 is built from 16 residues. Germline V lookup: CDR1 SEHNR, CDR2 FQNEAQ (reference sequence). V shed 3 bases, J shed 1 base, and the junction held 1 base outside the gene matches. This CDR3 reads CASSLGQGAAKNIQYF. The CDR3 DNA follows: TGTGCCAGCAGCTTGGGACAGGGGGCTGCCAAAAACATTCAGTACTTC.

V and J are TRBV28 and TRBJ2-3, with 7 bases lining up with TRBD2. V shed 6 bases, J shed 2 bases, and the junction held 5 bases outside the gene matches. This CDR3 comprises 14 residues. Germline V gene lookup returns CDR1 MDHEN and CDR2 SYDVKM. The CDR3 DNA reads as TGTGCCAGCAGATACGGGACTACCACAGATACGCAGTATTTT. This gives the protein CASRYGTTTDTQYF.

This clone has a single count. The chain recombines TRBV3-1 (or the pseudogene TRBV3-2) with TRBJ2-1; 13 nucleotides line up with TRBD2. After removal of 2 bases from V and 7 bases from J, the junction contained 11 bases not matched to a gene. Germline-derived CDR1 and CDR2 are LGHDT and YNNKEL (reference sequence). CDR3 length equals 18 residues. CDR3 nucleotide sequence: TGTGCCAGCAGCCAACACTTCTGGACTAGCGGGAGTAAGAATGAGCAGTTCTTC. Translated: CASSQHFWTSGSKNEQFF.

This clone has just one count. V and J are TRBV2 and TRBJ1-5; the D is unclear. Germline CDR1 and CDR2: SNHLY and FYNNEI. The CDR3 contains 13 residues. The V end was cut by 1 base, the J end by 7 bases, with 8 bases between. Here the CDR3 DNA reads TGTGCCAGCAGTGAAGACGTGGGCCAGCCCCAGCATTTT. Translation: CASSEDVGQPQHF.

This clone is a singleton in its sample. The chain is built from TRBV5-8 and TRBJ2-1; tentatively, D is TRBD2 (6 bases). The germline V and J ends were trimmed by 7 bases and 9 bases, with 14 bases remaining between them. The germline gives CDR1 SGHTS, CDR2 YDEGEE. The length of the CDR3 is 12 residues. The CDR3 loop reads CASLARTIEQFF. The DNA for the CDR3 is TGTGCCAGCCTAGCTAGGACTATTGAGCAGTTCTTC. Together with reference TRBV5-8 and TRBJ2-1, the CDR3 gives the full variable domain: EAGVTQSPTHLIKTRGQQATLRCSPISGHTSVYWYQQALGLGLQFLLWYDEGEERNRGNFPPRFSGRQFPNYSSELNVNALELEDSALYLCASLARTIEQFFGPGTRLTVL.

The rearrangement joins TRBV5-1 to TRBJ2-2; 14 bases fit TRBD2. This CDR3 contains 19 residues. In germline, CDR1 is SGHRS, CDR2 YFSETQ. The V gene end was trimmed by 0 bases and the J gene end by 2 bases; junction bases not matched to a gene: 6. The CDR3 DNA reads TGCGCCAGCAGCTTGGTCGGGACTAGCGGGGGAGCAAACACCGGGGAGCTGTTTTTT. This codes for CASSLVGTSGGANTGELFF.